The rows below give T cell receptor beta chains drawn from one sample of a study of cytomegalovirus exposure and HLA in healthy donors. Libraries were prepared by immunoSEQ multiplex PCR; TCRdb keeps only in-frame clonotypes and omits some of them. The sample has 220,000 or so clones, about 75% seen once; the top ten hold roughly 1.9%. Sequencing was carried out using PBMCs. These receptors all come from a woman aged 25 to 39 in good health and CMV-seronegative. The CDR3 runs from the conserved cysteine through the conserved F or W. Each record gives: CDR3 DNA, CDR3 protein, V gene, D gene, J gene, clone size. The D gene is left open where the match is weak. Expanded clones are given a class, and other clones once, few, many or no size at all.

TGTGCCAGCAGAGAACAGGGGTACAACACCGGGGAGCTGTTTTTT CASREQGYNTGELFF TRBV2 TRBD1 TRBJ2-2 once
TGTGCCAGCAGCCCGGGGGGGTACGGGACCCTAGACAATGAGCAGTTCTTC CASSPGGYGTLDNEQFF TRBV11-1 TRBD2 TRBJ2-1 once
TGTGCCAGCAACCCGTCCGGTACGGAGCAGTACTTC CASNPSGTEQYF TRBV7-8 NA TRBJ2-7 NA
TGTGCCTGGAGTGGGGACAGGGGACTTGCTGGAAACACCATATATTTT CAWSGDRGLAGNTIYF TRBV30 TRBD1 TRBJ1-3 NA
TGTGCCATCAGTGCGGATAGGCGGGAGTTAAGGCAGTACTTC CAISADRRELRQYF TRBV10-3 TRBD2 TRBJ2-7 few
TGTGCCAGCAGCTCCCGCGGGGGAGGGGAAAAACTGTTTTTT CASSSRGGGEKLFF TRBV11-2 NA TRBJ1-4 NA
TGTGCCAGCAGCGCCGGGGGGGACAGGGGGCTCTATGGCTACACCTTC CASSAGGDRGLYGYTF TRBV7-8 TRBD1 TRBJ1-2 few
TGCGCCAGCAGCCACGCCGGGACAGTCAATCAGCCCCAGCATTTT CASSHAGTVNQPQHF TRBV4-1 TRBD1 TRBJ1-5 NA
TGTGCCACCCAGACAGGGCCAAATAACTATGGCTACACCTTC CATQTGPNNYGYTF TRBV10-3 TRBD1 TRBJ1-2 NA
TGTGCCTGGAGTGTAGGACTAGCGGGGGTTATTGAGCAGTTCTTC CAWSVGLAGVIEQFF TRBV30 TRBD2 TRBJ2-1 NA
TGTGCCAGCAGCGTAAGCACAGGCAATGAAAAACTGTTTTTT CASSVSTGNEKLFF TRBV9 NA TRBJ1-4 once
TGCAGCGCCCGAGGAGGGAGTAGGACTGAAGCTTTCTTT CSARGGSRTEAFF TRBV29-1 NA TRBJ1-1 NA
TGTGCCAGTAGTATAGATCCCACTCGGGACAGTGGGAACACTGAAGCTTTCTTT CASSIDPTRDSGNTEAFF TRBV19 TRBD1 TRBJ1-1 NA
TGTGCCAGCAGCCCCGGGTGGATGGCTGAAGCTTTCTTT CASSPGWMAEAFF TRBV4-2 NA TRBJ1-1 many
TGTGCCATATTTAGGGGGCACGAGCAGTACTTC CAIFRGHEQYF TRBV6-1 TRBD1 TRBJ2-7 NA
TGTGCCAGCAGCCCCCTCGACAGGCCCTACGAGCAGTACTTC CASSPLDRPYEQYF TRBV7-9 NA TRBJ2-7 NA
TGTGCTAGTGGTTTGGTAAAGCTTCCCCCCTACGAGCAGTACTTC CASGLVKLPPYEQYF TRBV12-5 NA TRBJ2-7 NA
TGTGCCAGCAGCGCGGGGCTCTATGGCTACACCTTC CASSAGLYGYTF TRBV11-1 NA TRBJ1-2 NA
TGTGCCAGCAGCCCCCGTGGAGCAGGGGGCGCCCATGGCTACACCTTC CASSPRGAGGAHGYTF TRBV7-9 TRBD1 TRBJ1-2 NA
TGTGCCATCAGTGCAGACGGGACAGGGAGGACTGAAGCTTTCTTT CAISADGTGRTEAFF TRBV10-3 TRBD1 TRBJ1-1 NA
TGTGCCAGCAGCAAAGGGACAGGGGGCACAGATACGCAGTATTTT CASSKGTGGTDTQYF TRBV2 TRBD1 TRBJ2-3 NA
TGTGCCAGCTATTCGCCACGAGGGGGCGCAGTAGATACGCAGTATTTT CASYSPRGGAVDTQYF TRBV6-6 TRBD1 TRBJ2-3 NA
TGTGCCAGCAGTCCCCTAGCGGGGACTTACGAGCAGTACTTC CASSPLAGTYEQYF TRBV6-5 TRBD2 TRBJ2-7 NA
TGCAGCGTTGTATCGGGGGGCGGAGGCTACACCTTC CSVVSGGGGYTF TRBV29-1 NA TRBJ1-2 NA
TGTGCCAGCAGCTTGAGAGGGAACACTGAAGCTTTCTTT CASSLRGNTEAFF TRBV5-4 NA TRBJ1-1 NA
TGCGCCAGCAGCGCGGCCGCGGGGTACAATCTGGCCTACGAGCAGTACTTC CASSAAAGYNLAYEQYF TRBV5-1 NA TRBJ2-7 NA
TGTGCCAGCAGCTCCCCGTGGGGCGGGAGGGCCAATGAGCAGTTCTTC CASSSPWGGRANEQFF TRBV11-2 TRBD2 TRBJ2-1 NA
TGTGCCAGCAGTCCCGGACTGGCCAATCAGCCCCAGCATTTT CASSPGLANQPQHF TRBV27 NA TRBJ1-5 NA
TGTGCCAGCGGGAGGGCGTGGGGTGCACAAGAGACCCAGTACTTC CASGRAWGAQETQYF TRBV6-5 TRBD2 TRBJ2-5 NA
TGTGCCAGCAGCTTAGGGCGGGAAGGAATCAATGAGCAGTTCTTC CASSLGREGINEQFF TRBV7-9 NA TRBJ2-1 NA
TGTGCCTCGGCTCGGGGTGTAGGCGAGCAGTACTTC CASARGVGEQYF TRBV6-5 NA TRBJ2-7 NA
TGTGCCAGTAGTATCGGGGGGTCTTACGCCGACGAGCAGTACTTC CASSIGGSYADEQYF TRBV19 TRBD2 TRBJ2-7 once
TGCGCCAGCAGCCCATTAGTGACAGATACGCAGTATTTT CASSPLVTDTQYF TRBV5-1 NA TRBJ2-3 NA
TGTGCCAGCAGCGTAGAGGTAAGGGGGGGAGGAAAGACCCAGTACTTC CASSVEVRGGGKTQYF TRBV9 NA TRBJ2-5 NA
TGTGCCAGCAGGGAACAGGCCACAACCACAGATACGCAGTATTTT CASREQATTTDTQYF TRBV6-4 NA TRBJ2-3 NA
TGTGCCAGCAGCCTCTTAGACAGTCCCTCCTACGAGCAGTACTTC CASSLLDSPSYEQYF TRBV27 NA TRBJ2-7 NA
TGCGCCAGCAGTTACGGGGGGACAGGGCGGCGGAGCACTGAAGCTTTCTTT CASSYGGTGRRSTEAFF TRBV10-1 TRBD1 TRBJ1-1 NA
TGCGCCAGCAGCCAAGAAGTCTCAAGGGGGACAGATACGCAGTATTTT CASSQEVSRGTDTQYF TRBV4-1 NA TRBJ2-3 NA
TGCGCCAGCAGCTTGTGGTTAGCGGGGGCGTACCGGGAGACCCAGTACTTC CASSLWLAGAYRETQYF TRBV5-1 TRBD2 TRBJ2-5 once
TGTGCCAGCAGTGCGGGGGGGTCCTACGAGCAGTACTTC CASSAGGSYEQYF TRBV2 TRBD2 TRBJ2-7 NA
TGTGCCAGCAGTGGAAACCCGACAGTGCGCTACACCTTC CASSGNPTVRYTF TRBV25-1 NA TRBJ1-2 NA
TGTGCCAGCTCCCGACAGGGGAATGGCTACACCTTC CASSRQGNGYTF TRBV19 TRBD1 TRBJ1-2 NA
TGCGCCAGCAGCCAAGATGAGGGGGACCTCGTTCGTGGCTACACCTTC CASSQDEGDLVRGYTF TRBV4-1 NA TRBJ1-2 NA
TGTGCCAGCAGCCCCAGGGTGGGCACTGAAGCTTTCTTT CASSPRVGTEAFF TRBV6-5 NA TRBJ1-1 NA
TGTGCCAGCAGCTTAGTTACGTCTCAGCAGTACTTC CASSLVTSQQYF TRBV7-9 NA TRBJ2-5 NA
TGCGCCAGCAGCTCCCCCCGGGACAATAGCGGGATAGGCAATGAGCAGTTCTTC CASSSPRDNSGIGNEQFF TRBV5-1 TRBD2 TRBJ2-1 NA
TGTGCCACCAGCAGAGATACAGGCTATAGCAATCAGCCCCAGCATTTT CATSRDTGYSNQPQHF TRBV15 NA TRBJ1-5 NA
TGTGCCAGCAGCCGGGACAGGGCCAACGAGCAGTACTTC CASSRDRANEQYF TRBV11-2 TRBD1 TRBJ2-7 few
TGCAGCGTAGGGACTCACGATCAGCCCCAGCATTTT CSVGTHDQPQHF TRBV29-1 NA TRBJ1-5 NA
TGCGCCAGCAGCCTAGGACAGGGAACGCACACTGAAGCTTTCTTT CASSLGQGTHTEAFF TRBV4-1 TRBD1 TRBJ1-1 NA
TGTGCCAGCAGCTTACGATCGACAGGGAGCTATGGCTACACCTTC CASSLRSTGSYGYTF TRBV5-1 TRBD1 TRBJ1-2 NA
TGTGCCAGCATTGGAGTTAGGAATGAGCAGTTCTTC CASIGVRNEQFF TRBV6-1 NA TRBJ2-1 NA
TGTGCCAGCAAGTGGACAGGGGATCAGCCCCAGCATTTT CASKWTGDQPQHF TRBV2 TRBD1 TRBJ1-5 NA
TGTGCCAGCAGTGCCCCGGGGGTGTTTTACGAGCAGTACTTC CASSAPGVFYEQYF TRBV6-5 NA TRBJ2-7 NA
TGTTCCAGCAGCTTAAAGGGGAAAGGTGGCTACACCTTC CSSSLKGKGGYTF TRBV7-9 NA TRBJ1-2 NA
TGTGCCAGCAGCGGTATTAAGGCGACAGGGTCTACCAGGGCTTTCTTT CASSGIKATGSTRAFF TRBV7-2 TRBD1 TRBJ1-1 NA
TGTGCCAGCAGTGAAGTATTCTACGAGCAGTACTTC CASSEVFYEQYF TRBV2 NA TRBJ2-7 NA
TGTGCCTGGAGACCGGGACTAGGGAAGAACAATGAGCAGTTCTTC CAWRPGLGKNNEQFF TRBV30 TRBD2 TRBJ2-1 once
TGTGCCTGGAGTTTGGACAGCTCCTACGAGCAGTACTTC CAWSLDSSYEQYF TRBV30 NA TRBJ2-7 once